The T cell receptor beta chain under discussion was sequenced for a study of regulatory T cells in long-lasting Graves disease. The sample holds many counts of this clonotype. An end of the junction differs from the germline gene, which may be a read error. With iRepertoire HTBI primers and Arm-PCR of CDR3 regions, TCR beta libraries were built. TCRdb independently ran MiXCR on the multiplex PCR reads; one entry per CDR3 protein. The table includes 400,000 to 500,000 distinct CDR3 sequences, over 15% detected once. The time point was: newly diagnosed GD, antithyroid drugs for less than 3 months. RNA extracted from PBMCs served as the sequencing template. The CDR3 has 17 amino acids. CDR1 SSHAT and CDR2 FNYEAQ come from the germline V gene (reference sequence). The same sample was also used in a study of T cells in Graves' hyperthyroidism and ophthalmopathy.

The sample was peripheral blood mononuclear cells (PBMCs), taken at new diagnosis, from a patient treated with antithyroid drugs. The genes are TRBV7-7 and TRBJ2-3; 8 bases align to TRBD1. The TCR comes from a woman aged 18-29 years with Graves disease. This CDR3 is CASSLGADRVGEDTQYF. CDR3 sequence (DNA): TGTGCTAGCAGCTTAGGGGCGGACAGGGTAGGGGAAGATACGCAGTATTTT.